A single sample is the source of the 32 T cell receptor beta chains below, sequenced in a study of glioma-infiltrating T cells after dendritic cell vaccination. This table comes from immunoSEQ multiplex PCR, and its TCRdb copy is limited to in-frame clones, with some not included. The repertoire holds over 90,000 clones, roughly 79% seen once, with 9.5% to 15% in the top ten. The sequencing here drew on blood, taken before dendritic cell vaccination. The origin of the receptors is a human donor with glioblastoma.

This clone was seen only once. The gene calls are TRBV5-4 and TRBJ2-3; a weak D match, TRBD2 (6 bases). V shed 0 bases and J shed 2 bases, with 10 bases lying between them. The CDR3 totals 15 residues. The V gene's germline CDR1 is SGHNT and CDR2 YYREEE (reference sequence). CDR3 amino acids: CASSLAVADTDTQYF. The CDR3 bases are TGTGCCAGCAGCTTGGCTGTAGCGGACACAGATACGCAGTATTTT.

The rearrangement uses TRBV5-1 and TRBJ1-6; 7 bases match TRBD1. The CDR3 extends over 15 amino acids. The junction had 6 bases not matched to a gene; V was cut back by 4 bases and J by 5 bases. The germline gives CDR1 SGHRS, CDR2 YFSETQ. The CDR3 spells CASSPGQKDNSPLHF. CDR3 coding DNA: TGCGCCAGCAGCCCGGGACAGAAAGATAATTCACCCCTCCACTTT.

The gene calls are TRBV13 and TRBJ2-7; D is possibly TRBD2 (6 bases). Trimming took off 7 bases at V and 6 bases at J, with 10 bases between the two ends. The CDR3 runs 11 residues. Germline V gene data show CDR1 as PRHDT and CDR2 as FYEKMQ (reference sequence). The CDR3: CASTQEGEQYF. The CDR3 DNA reads as TGTGCCAGCACCCAGGAGGGCGAGCAGTACTTC. The full variable domain, with the rest looked up from reference TRBV13 and TRBJ2-7, is AAGVIQSPRHLIKEKRETATLKCYPIPRHDTVYWYQQGPGQDPQFLISFYEKMQSDKGSIPDRFSAQQFSDYHSELNMSSLELGDSALYFCASTQEGEQYFGPGTRLTVT.

The CDR3 loop is CAISELVSTDTQYF. The DNA for the CDR3 is TGTGCCATCAGTGAGTTAGTCTCCACAGATACGCAGTATTTT. The J gene is TRBJ2-3, the V gene TRBV10-3; D not certain. Germline CDR1 is ENHRY and CDR2 is SYGVKD. V was shortened by 1 base and J by 2 bases, with 7 bases between the two germline ends. The CDR3 has 14 residues.

The chain uses TRBV23-1 and TRBJ1-2; D is perhaps TRBD1 (5 bases). TRBV23-1 is flagged as an ORF with uncertain function. The V end was cut by 2 bases, the J end by 6 bases, with 13 bases between. The length of the CDR3 is 14 residues. The CDR3: CASSQLSQGNGYTF. As DNA, the CDR3 is TGCGCCAGCAGTCAACTCTCCCAGGGCAATGGCTACACCTTC.

Ten or more counts support this clone. The chain employs TRBV6-6 and TRBJ1-4; possible D gene TRBD1, 6 bases. In germline, CDR1 is MNHNY, CDR2 SVGAGI (reference sequence). Trimming removed 6 bases from V and 8 bases from J, with 13 bases in between. The CDR3 runs 13 residues. Here the CDR3 reads CASSPTTGEKLFF. Here the CDR3 DNA reads TGTGCCAGCAGCCCCACCACAGGGGAAAAACTGTTTTTT.

This chain links TRBV5-1 with TRBJ1-4; no reliable D call. Germline CDR1 reads SGHRS; CDR2 reads YFSETQ. The V end was cut by 0 bases, the J end by 6 bases, with 9 bases between. This CDR3 spans 14 amino acids. The CDR3 region is CASSLDSKDEKLFF. The DNA of the CDR3 is TGCGCCAGCAGCTTGGACAGTAAGGATGAAAAACTGTTTTTT.

The V gene is TRBV2, the J gene TRBJ1-5, with a weak D call TRBD1 (6 bases). Looked up from germline, CDR1 is SNHLY and CDR2 is FYNNEI. Trimming took off 4 bases at V and 2 bases at J, with 15 bases between the two ends. The CDR3 has 16 amino acids. CDR3 protein: CASSANPYRGNQPQHF. In DNA, the CDR3 is TGTGCCAGCAGTGCGAATCCCTACAGGGGCAATCAGCCCCAGCATTTT.

The chain links TRBV23-1 to TRBJ2-5; D gene ambiguous. The J call may not be correct, given that the DNA end is closer to TRBJ2-7. TRBV23-1 is labeled an ORF, and its function is uncertain. CDR3 length: 13 residues. The CDR3 DNA is TGCGCCAGCGTCGAGCGCCGGTTTAACGAGCAGTACTTC. It translates to CASVERRFNEQYF.

This clone occurred many times. The gene calls are TRBV27 and TRBJ1-2; 11 bases align to TRBD1. CDR3 size: 17 residues. Germline V gene data show CDR1 as MNHEY and CDR2 as SMNVEV (reference sequence). V was pared by 5 bases and J by 4 bases, with 12 bases of the junction left unmatched. CDR3 loop: CASSTGTGGLSRYGYTF. The DNA for the CDR3 is TGTGCCAGCAGTACTGGGACAGGGGGTCTCTCTCGCTATGGCTACACCTTC.

The chain has TRBV6-1 and TRBJ1-5; TRBD1 matches at 7 bases. With V trimmed by 4 bases and J by 3 bases, 12 bases remained unmatched. The CDR3 runs to 17 residues. Germline V gene sequence: CDR1 MNHNS, CDR2 SASEGT. Here the CDR3 DNA reads TGTGCCAGCAGTGGGTTGACAGGGAGGAAAAACAATCAGCCCCAGCATTTT. Amino acid sequence: CASSGLTGRKNNQPQHF.

The rearrangement joins TRBV5-4 to TRBJ1-1; maybe TRBD1 (5 bases). The germline V gene has CDR1 SGHNT and CDR2 YYREEE (reference sequence). This CDR3 is built from 15 residues. Trimming removed 0 bases at V and 4 bases at J, with 13 bases between. The CDR3 sequence is CASSLEGTGGTEAFF. The CDR3, as DNA: TGTGCCAGCAGCTTGGAAGGGACCGGGGGCACTGAAGCTTTCTTT.

CDR3 sequence reads: CAWSIEDPLHF. The CDR3 DNA reads as TGTGCCTGGAGTATCGAGGATCCCCTCCACTTT. The gene calls are TRBV30 and TRBJ1-6; D is ambiguous. There are 11 residues in the CDR3. The ends were cut back, 2 bases at V and 13 bases at J, with 9 bases in the middle. Germline loops: CDR1 GTSNPN, CDR2 SVGIG (reference sequence).

This clone was counted between two and nine times. The chain links TRBV4-1 to TRBJ1-1; unclear D gene. The CDR3 sequence is 19 residues long. Per the germline V gene, CDR1 is MGHRA and CDR2 is YSYEKL. V was pared by 0 bases and J by 1 base, with 21 bases between. The CDR3 DNA is TGCGCCAGCAGCCAAGAAGTGCCCGGCCGGGGAGGCCCGAACACTGAAGCTTTCTTT. Its protein is CASSQEVPGRGGPNTEAFF.

This chain uses TRBV13 with TRBJ2-3, with 13 nucleotides matching TRBD2. Germline-derived CDR1 and CDR2 are PRHDT and FYEKMQ (reference sequence). The CDR3 has 16 residues. The ends lost 5 bases at V and 2 bases at J; junction bases unmatched: 4. Here the CDR3 reads CASSPGLAGDTDTQYF. CDR3 nucleotides: TGTGCCAGCAGCCCCGGACTAGCGGGGGACACAGATACGCAGTATTTT.

The chain is built from TRBV7-9 and TRBJ2-7; the D gene is possibly TRBD2 (5 bases). The CDR3 spans 12 residues. Germline assignment: CDR1 SEHNR and CDR2 FQNEAQ (reference sequence). V was clipped by 5 bases and J by 7 bases, with 12 bases between them. The CDR3 bases are TGTGCCAGCAGCCCCCGGGGTATTGAGCAGTACTTC. Residues: CASSPRGIEQYF.

The sample holds one count of this clone. This chain uses TRBV19 with TRBJ2-7, with TRBD1 matching 7 bases. J gave up 3 bases and V 6 bases, and 11 bases lay outside the gene matches. The CDR3 consists of 15 residues. Germline V gene lookup returns CDR1 LNHDA and CDR2 SQIVND (reference sequence). The CDR3 spells CASSALGTVDYEQYF. The CDR3 bases are TGTGCCAGTAGCGCACTAGGGACAGTAGACTACGAGCAGTACTTC.

This clone has just one count. The rearrangement links TRBV2 to TRBJ1-5; possible D gene TRBD1, 6 bases. V shed 5 bases and J shed 2 bases, with 13 bases lying between them. This CDR3 is built from 15 residues. The germline gives CDR1 SNHLY, CDR2 FYNNEI. CDR3 region: CASSPPRQGNQPQHF. The CDR3 DNA reads as TGTGCCAGCAGTCCGCCCCGACAGGGCAATCAGCCCCAGCATTTT.

The chain carries TRBV29-1 and TRBJ1-5, with D uncertain. CDR1 SQVTM and CDR2 ANQGSEA come from the germline V gene. This CDR3 is built from 12 residues. V lost 4 bases and J lost 4, with 8 bases in between. Here the CDR3 reads CSVGGKNQPQHF. The CDR3 nucleotides read TGCAGCGTTGGCGGGAAAAATCAGCCCCAGCATTTT.

The chain uses TRBV4-2 and TRBJ2-7, with a tentative D call TRBD2 (5 bases). Germline-derived CDR1 and CDR2 are LGHNA and YNFKEQ. The CDR3 covers 16 residues. The V and J ends lost 0 bases and 1 base respectively, with 13 bases between them. Here the CDR3 reads CASSQDRGPGSYEQYF. The DNA of the CDR3 is TGTGCCAGCAGCCAAGATAGAGGGCCAGGTTCCTACGAGCAGTACTTC.

The V gene is TRBV18, the J gene TRBJ1-1, with D perhaps matching TRBD1 (6 bases). The germline CDR1 and CDR2 sequences are KGHSH and LQKENI. V lost 6 bases and J lost 7, with 24 bases in between. The CDR3 extends over 16 amino acids. CDR3 sequence: CASSPLRGGRGFEAFF. The CDR3 nucleotides read TGTGCCAGCTCCCCCCTTCGCGGGGGGCGCGGGTTTGAAGCTTTCTTT.

This chain connects TRBV19 to TRBJ2-7, with 10 bases aligning to TRBD1. This CDR3 is built from 14 residues. Germline V CDR1 and CDR2: LNHDA, SQIVND (reference sequence). The J segment lost 2 bases and the V segment lost 4 bases, leaving 2 bases of the junction unmatched. The CDR3 DNA sequence: TGTGCCAGTAGTAGGGGACAGGGGACCTACGAGCAGTACTTC. Translating it yields CASSRGQGTYEQYF.

The V and J genes are TRBV30 and TRBJ1-1; 7 nucleotides align to TRBD1. Germline values: CDR1 GTSNPN, CDR2 SVGIG (reference sequence). There are 12 residues in the CDR3. With V trimmed by 7 bases and J by 1 base, 3 bases remained unmatched. In nucleotides, the CDR3 is TGTGCCTCCCACAGGGGGAACACTGAAGCTTTCTTT. It codes for CASHRGNTEAFF.

This clone was counted once. The chain links TRBV18 to TRBJ2-2; 10 nucleotides match TRBD1. J was trimmed by 8 bases and V by 4 bases; bases with no gene match: 10. The germline V gene encodes CDR1 KGHSH and CDR2 LQKENI. The CDR3 loop spans 16 amino acids. The CDR3, as DNA: TGTGCCAGCTCACGGCGACTCGACAGGGGGCAAGGGGAGCTGTTTTTT. This codes for CASSRRLDRGQGELFF.

Comment on this clone: Other DNA sequences in the same sample also yield this CDR3. The V and J genes are TRBV6-1 and TRBJ1-3; the D is unclear. V lost 1 base and J 0 bases, leaving 4 bases between the germline ends. The CDR3 extends over 14 amino acids. Germline CDR1 is MNHNS and CDR2 is SASEGT. The CDR3 region is CASSEDSSGNTIYF. The CDR3 DNA is TGTGCCAGCAGTGAAGACAGCTCTGGAAACACCATATATTTT.

The genes are TRBV25-1 and TRBJ2-2; possible D gene TRBD2, 5 bases. Germline CDR1 is MGHDK and CDR2 is SYGVNS. V lost 7 bases to trimming and J lost 8 bases, with 17 bases between them. This CDR3 is built from 14 residues. The CDR3 DNA sequence: TGTGCCAGCACTCGGAGCGGCCCGAGGGGGGAGCTGTTTTTT. Protein product: CASTRSGPRGELFF.

This clone was counted only a few times. This chain joins TRBV5-6 and TRBJ1-3; D ambiguous. This CDR3 contains 19 residues. Trimming stripped 4 bases from V and 0 bases from J, with 23 bases between. CDR1 is SGHDT, CDR2 YYEEEE, per germline. The CDR3 loop is CASSPLSPTDLLSGNTIYF. The CDR3 DNA sequence: TGTGCCAGCAGCCCCCTCTCGCCTACAGATCTACTCTCTGGAAACACCATATATTTT.

The chain has TRBV9 and TRBJ1-2, with TRBD1 matching 7 bases. CDR1 and CDR2 from the germline V gene are SGDLS and YYNGEE. The CDR3 contains 14 residues. Trimming took 4 bases from V and 4 from J; bases not matched to a gene: 7. The CDR3 region has the DNA TGTGCCAGCAGCTCAGATGGACAGGCCTATGGCTACACCTTC. This gives the protein CASSSDGQAYGYTF.

The chain joins TRBV19 to TRBJ1-1, with a tentative D call TRBD1 (5 bases). Germline V gene sequence: CDR1 LNHDA, CDR2 SQIVND (reference sequence). The CDR3 has 14 amino acids. V was pared by 3 bases and J by 3 bases, with 11 bases between. The CDR3 loop reads CASSMVRTHTEAFF. CDR3 bases: TGTGCCAGTAGTATGGTCCGGACACACACTGAAGCTTTCTTT. Using reference TRBV19 and TRBJ1-1 for the parts outside the CDR3, the full variable domain is DGGITQSPKYLFRKEGQNVTLSCEQNLNHDAMYWYRQDPGQGLRLIYYSQIVNDFQKGDIAEGYSVSREKKESFPLTVTSAQKNPTAFYLCASSMVRTHTEAFFGQGTRLTVV.

The chain links TRBV13 to TRBJ1-4, with D possibly matching TRBD1 (5 bases). Germline CDR1 and CDR2: PRHDT and FYEKMQ (reference sequence). The V gene lost 3 bases and the J gene lost 8 bases, with 16 bases spanning the gap. The CDR3 is made up of 15 amino acids. CDR3 DNA: TGTGCCAGCAGCTTTAGGGGCCGACATGGGGAAAAACTGTTTTTT. It yields the protein CASSFRGRHGEKLFF.

V gene TRBV7-8 combines with J gene TRBJ2-5; D remains unclear. V was trimmed by 2 bases and J by 5 bases, leaving 12 bases between them. Germline V gives CDR1 SGHVS, CDR2 FQNEAQ. The CDR3 totals 14 residues. CDR3 DNA: TGTGCCAGCAGCTTATACCGTTTCGAGGAGACCCAGTACTTC. It yields the protein CASSLYRFEETQYF.

This chain links TRBV7-9 with TRBJ1-1; the D gene is possibly TRBD1 (5 bases). The germline V gene encodes CDR1 SEHNR and CDR2 FQNEAQ (reference sequence). V lost 7 bases and J lost 3, with 15 bases in between. This CDR3 region has 14 residues. CDR3 in DNA: TGTGCCAGCACCCCAGGGCAGGTTCACACTGAAGCTTTCTTT. Its protein is CASTPGQVHTEAFF.